Included here is one T cell receptor (beta chain) sequence, with context. Its cognate antigen has yet to be identified. No base qualities exist here, and no much larger clone lies one base off it. The sample belongs to a study of T cells in localized non-small cell lung cancer (dated by TCRdb to between 2020 and 2021). With respect to the entire study: The study examined T cell repertoires in hundreds of patients with early-stage NSCLC and compared tumors with uninvolved tumor-adjacent lungs. The cohort comprised roughly 240 treatment-naïve NSCLC patients with resected, localized lung tumors. The mean age of the NSCLC patients was about 62 years, with about 130 men and 85 to 110 women. Study-level results and caveats: A median of around 60 of the top 100 tumor clones turned up in the paired uninvolved adjacent lung, and 28 of those clones also ranked among the top 100 of that same adjacent lung. Because the study design was exploratory, TCR variables were selected using unadjusted p-values without false-discovery rate correction. Higher blood T cell density associated with longer overall survival, while higher adjacent-lung clonality associated with shorter survival. Uninvolved tumor-adjacent lung showed the highest T cell clonality, higher than tumor, which suggests more focused antigenic responses in the adjacent lung. Multi-region tumor sequencing was not performed, so intratumor heterogeneity could not be excluded.

At diagnosis, tumor, uninvolved tumor-adjacent lung and peripheral blood were collected and then preserved as a mix of FFPE and fresh-frozen material. For TCR repertoire profiling, blood samples were analyzed as peripheral blood mononuclear cells. Its CDR3 holds 15 amino acids, cysteine through phenylalanine. Of all the DNA, just the CDR3 is kept, 45 bases in frame from base 1. The germline V gene supplies CDR1 MDHEN and CDR2 SYDVKM. After removal of 2 bases from V and 1 base from J, the junction retains 4 bases not matched to a gene. The immunoSEQ Assay was used to sequence TCR beta CDR3 regions from DNA. On the study's bioinformatics: To compute T cell density, TCR beta template counts were normalized to usable DNA, which was estimated by amplifying housekeeping genes. The preseqR package was used to estimate richness by extrapolating to 400,000 templates for PBMC samples and to 120,000 templates for tissue samples. Clonality was defined as one minus Pielou's evenness. To identify tissue-enriched TCRs, differential abundance testing was run on productive amino-acid clonotypes with a minimum total count of 5 and an alpha of 0.1. Repertoire overlap between compartments was quantified with the Jaccard Index and Morisita Overlap Index. TCR beta CDR3s were clustered by GLIPH together with public tetramer-defined viral CDR3s, and at least three viral sequences plus V-gene enrichment were required for viral motifs. TCRdb took this table from immuneACCESS and kept in-frame rearrangements with V and J called. Such tables lack part of the clones; where checked against another copy, unresolved V genes explain under half of the gap, and the rest is unexplained. That table gives V, J and clone size, and the DNA gave D and trimming. The sample table lists about 24,000 clones, around nine tenths of them with a count of one. The ten biggest clones cover roughly 22% of the sample.

This sequence originates from a man aged 40-75 years with stage I squamous cell lung carcinoma. Recombination connected TRBV28 to TRBJ2-5; a stretch of 7 junction bases matches TRBD2. The specimen was peripheral blood, collected before any cancer treatment. The bases read TGTGCCAGCAGTTTAGGGGGGGACGTCCAAGAGACCCAGTACTTC. The resulting protein is CASSLGGDVQETQYF.